These 22 T cell receptor beta chains share one sample of origin, sequenced in a study of OX40 agonist ivuxolimab in advanced cancers. Only in-frame clones appear in the TCRdb table, and some are missing; sequencing was by immunoSEQ multiplex PCR. This repertoire shows around 66,000 clones, roughly 85% found once; its top ten account for about 0.34%. The sample was CD4+ or CD8+ T cells sorted from blood, taken in a trial of the OX40 agonist ivuxolimab. The receptors shown here come from an adult with an advanced solid tumor such as melanoma, head and neck, liver or kidney cancer.

The chain is built from TRBV4-2 and TRBJ1-4; D ambiguous. CDR3 size: 15 residues. The V end lost 3 bases, the J end lost 4 bases, and 12 bases lay between the germline ends. Germline V gives CDR1 LGHNA, CDR2 YNFKEQ. As DNA, the CDR3 is TGTGCCAGCAGCCAGCCGGCGGCAGGTAATGAAAAACTGTTTTTT. Its translation: CASSQPAAGNEKLFF.

V gene TRBV6-5 combines with J gene TRBJ2-7; D is undetermined. V shed 6 bases and J shed 0 bases, with 15 bases lying between them. The germline gives CDR1 MNHEY, CDR2 SVGAGI. This CDR3 contains 15 residues. The CDR3 DNA follows: TGTGCCAGCAGGCGAATACACTTAGACTCCTACGAGCAGTACTTC. Protein: CASRRIHLDSYEQYF.

This chain joins TRBV10-3 and TRBJ1-1; D is possibly TRBD1 (5 bases). The ends were cut back, 6 bases at V and 4 bases at J, with 12 bases in the middle. Germline lookup yields CDR1 ENHRY and CDR2 SYGVKD. The CDR3 is made up of 13 amino acids. DNA for the CDR3: TGTGCCATCAGGGCTGGGGGAGGCACTGAAGCTTTCTTT. Translating it yields CAIRAGGGTEAFF.

The chain couples TRBV21-1 to TRBJ2-4; the listed D gene, TRBD2, was not tested against the DNA. TRBV21-1 is an annotated pseudogene. The CDR3 is made up of 15 amino acids. CDR3 amino acids: CASSKAVSFKNIQYF. The CDR3 coding sequence is TGTGCCAGCAGCAAAGCGGTAAGCTTCAAAAACATTCAGTACTTC.

The rearrangement uses TRBV19 and TRBJ1-5, with TRBD1 matching over 8 bases. Per germline, CDR1 LNHDA and CDR2 SQIVND (reference sequence). The CDR3 contains 13 residues. V lost 9 bases to trimming and J lost 4 bases; unmatched junction nucleotides: 5. Here the CDR3 reads CASGQGENQPQHF. In nucleotides, the CDR3 is TGTGCCAGCGGACAGGGCGAGAATCAGCCCCAGCATTTT. Filled out from reference TRBV19 and TRBJ1-5, the complete variable domain reads DGGITQSPKYLFRKEGQNVTLSCEQNLNHDAMYWYRQDPGQGLRLIYYSQIVNDFQKGDIAEGYSVSREKKESFPLTVTSAQKNPTAFYLCASGQGENQPQHFGDGTRLSIL.

As DNA, the CDR3 is TGTGCCATCGGGGGAAACTATGGCTACACCTTC. Its protein product is CAIGGNYGYTF. J is TRBJ1-2 and V is TRBV6-5, with D possibly matching TRBD1 (5 bases). The CDR3 consists of 11 residues. Between the trimmed V and J ends, which lost 10 bases and 2 bases, there was a span of 8 bases. Germline V gene data show CDR1 as MNHEY and CDR2 as SVGAGI.

The rearrangement joins TRBV30 to TRBJ1-2, with 8 bases matching TRBD1. Losses at the gene ends were 0 bases for V and 4 bases for J; bases not matched to a gene: 4. Germline V gives CDR1 GTSNPN, CDR2 SVGIG (reference sequence). This CDR3 has 14 residues. The CDR3 DNA follows: TGTGCCTGGAGTGTGGGACAGGTTGGCTATGGCTACACCTTC. Protein product: CAWSVGQVGYGYTF.

This chain joins TRBV5-1 and TRBJ2-7; no reliable D call. Germline V gene sequence: CDR1 SGHRS, CDR2 YFSETQ. V gave up 3 bases and J gave up 4 bases, with 20 bases separating them. The CDR3 spans 16 residues. The DNA for the CDR3 is TGCGCCAGCAGCTCGGAACCCCAGTCGAGAGCATACGAGCAGTACTTC. Its protein is CASSSEPQSRAYEQYF.

Here the CDR3 reads CASSLPGVSTDTQYF. As DNA, the CDR3 is TGCGCCAGCAGCTTGCCAGGGGTGAGCACAGATACGCAGTATTTT. V usage is TRBV5-1 and J usage is TRBJ2-3; tentatively, D is TRBD1 (6 bases). Looked up from germline, CDR1 is SGHRS and CDR2 is YFSETQ. The CDR3 covers 15 residues. The V and J ends lost 1 base and 0 bases respectively, with 9 bases between them.

V and J are TRBV11-2 and TRBJ2-5; TRBD2 agrees at 7 bases. The germline V gene encodes CDR1 SGHAT and CDR2 FQNNGV. This CDR3 has 15 residues. Germline trimming cut 5 bases from V and 4 bases from J; bases unmatched to any gene: 10. The CDR3 bases are TGTGCCAGCAGCCCTCAGACTAGCAGGCCAGAGACCCAGTACTTC. Its protein product is CASSPQTSRPETQYF.

V is TRBV11-2 and J is TRBJ2-1; 8 positions agree with TRBD1. The V and J ends lost 6 bases and 5 bases, in that order; junction bases with no gene match: 9. The CDR3 spans 15 residues. Germline V gives CDR1 SGHAT, CDR2 FQNNGV. This CDR3 is CASRGYRGINNEQFF. CDR3 DNA: TGTGCCAGCAGGGGTTACAGGGGGATTAACAATGAGCAGTTCTTC.

This clone was recorded only once. V is TRBV19 and J is TRBJ2-5; D is undetermined. Trimming took off 3 bases at V and 1 base at J, with 6 bases between the two ends. Germline V gives CDR1 LNHDA, CDR2 SQIVND (reference sequence). This CDR3 spans 13 amino acids. The CDR3 DNA reads as TGTGCCAGTAGTATGGAAGGCCAAGAGACCCAGTACTTC. Protein sequence: CASSMEGQETQYF.

CDR3 loop: CATRTGTLANYGYTF. The CDR3 DNA reads as TGTGCCACGAGGACAGGCACTTTAGCTAACTATGGCTACACCTTC. The V call is TRBV15, the J call TRBJ1-2; TRBD1 matches at 7 bases. The germline V gene encodes CDR1 LNHNV and CDR2 YYDKDF (reference sequence). With 9 bases clipped from V and 0 bases from J, the junction kept 10 bases outside the gene matches. The CDR3 totals 15 residues. The whole variable domain, filled in from reference TRBV15 and TRBJ1-2, reads DAMVIQNPRYQVTQFGKPVTLSCSQTLNHNVMYWYQQKSSQAPKLLFHYYDKDFNNEADTPDNFQSRRPNTSFCFLDIRSPGLGDTAMYLCATRTGTLANYGYTFGSGTRLTVV.

J is TRBJ1-2 and V is TRBV4-2; D uncertain. With 0 bases removed from V and 3 bases from J, the gap between germline ends came to 11 bases. Germline lookup yields CDR1 LGHNA and CDR2 YNFKEQ. The CDR3 extends over 15 amino acids. The CDR3 DNA is TGTGCCAGCAGCCAAGATGGGCCGACCGACTATGGCTACACCTTC. Its translation is CASSQDGPTDYGYTF.

The chain is built from TRBV2 and TRBJ2-2; tentative D call: TRBD1 (5 bases). The CDR3 contains 13 residues. Germline V gene sequence: CDR1 SNHLY, CDR2 FYNNEI. The germline V and J ends were trimmed by 6 bases and 1 base, with 6 bases remaining between them. The CDR3, as DNA: TGTGCCAGCAGGGGGCTGAACACCGGGGAGCTGTTTTTT. It codes for CASRGLNTGELFF.

J is TRBJ1-6 and V is TRBV19; a possible D gene is TRBD1 (6 bases). The ends were cut back, 4 bases at V and 0 bases at J, with 16 bases in the middle. The CDR3 is 18 residues long. The germline CDR1 and CDR2 sequences are LNHDA and SQIVND (reference sequence). CDR3 coding DNA: TGTGCCAGTAGTAGCCCCCTGGGGGCGAGCTCCTATAATTCACCCCTCCACTTT. Amino acids: CASSSPLGASSYNSPLHF.

V usage is TRBV2 and J usage is TRBJ1-3; D is unclear. The CDR3 runs 13 residues. From germline, CDR1 is SNHLY and CDR2 FYNNEI. The ends were cut back, 7 bases at V and 0 bases at J, with 7 bases in the middle. The CDR3, as DNA: TGTGCCAGCAAAATCACCTCTGGAAACACCATATATTTT. It translates to CASKITSGNTIYF.

This chain uses TRBV7-9 with TRBJ2-7; 8 bases align to TRBD2. Trimming removed 0 bases from V and 3 bases from J; junction bases left unmatched: 16. The CDR3 loop spans 19 amino acids. Germline CDR1 and CDR2: SEHNR and FQNEAQ (reference sequence). CDR3 protein: CASSLAQGTSGGALYEQYF. The CDR3 DNA reads TGTGCCAGCAGCTTAGCGCAAGGTACATCCGGGGGGGCTCTCTACGAGCAGTACTTC.

The chain carries TRBV18 and TRBJ2-1, with TRBD2 matching over 15 bases. In germline, CDR1 is KGHSH, CDR2 LQKENI. V gave up 2 bases and J gave up 0 bases; unmatched junction bases: 5. CDR3 length: 19 amino acids. The CDR3 DNA sequence: TGTGCCAGCTCACCAAGGACTAGCGGGGGGGGAACCTCCTACAATGAGCAGTTCTTC. Its protein product is CASSPRTSGGGTSYNEQFF.

The rearrangement uses TRBV5-1 and TRBJ2-2; no clear D gene. V lost 1 base and J lost 4, with 14 bases in between. Germline CDR1 SGHRS, CDR2 YFSETQ. This CDR3 has 16 amino acids. This CDR3 reads CASSLNTLGFTGELFF. CDR3 DNA: TGCGCCAGCAGCTTGAACACCCTGGGGTTCACCGGGGAGCTGTTTTTT.

The CDR3 here is CASRTGGLGNQPQHF. Written as DNA, the CDR3 is TGTGCCAGTAGGACAGGAGGGCTTGGAAATCAGCCCCAGCATTTT. The chain links TRBV19 to TRBJ1-5, with D possibly TRBD1 on 6 matching bases. The CDR3 extends over 15 amino acids. V was trimmed by 6 bases and J by 4 bases, leaving 16 bases between them. CDR1 LNHDA and CDR2 SQIVND come from the germline V gene (reference sequence).

The V gene is TRBV19, the J gene TRBJ2-7, with D perhaps matching TRBD1 or TRBD2 (5 bases each). Deletions cut 3 bases from V and 10 bases from J, with 13 bases between. The length of the CDR3 is 12 residues. Germline CDR1 is LNHDA and CDR2 is SQIVND (reference sequence). CDR3 nucleotides: TGTGCCAGTAGTATCGAAGTGGGACCACAGTACTTC. Translated: CASSIEVGPQYF.